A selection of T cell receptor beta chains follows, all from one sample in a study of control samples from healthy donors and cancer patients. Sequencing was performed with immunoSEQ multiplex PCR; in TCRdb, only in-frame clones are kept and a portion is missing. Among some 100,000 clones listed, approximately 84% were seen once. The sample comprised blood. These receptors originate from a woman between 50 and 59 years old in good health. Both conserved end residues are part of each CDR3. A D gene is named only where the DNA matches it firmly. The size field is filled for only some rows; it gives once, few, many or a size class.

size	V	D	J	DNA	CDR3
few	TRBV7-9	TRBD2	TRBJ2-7	TGTGCCAGCAGCTTAGCTCCTGGGACTAGCGGGGGGGGGAGGTACGAGCAGTACTTC	CASSLAPGTSGGGRYEQYF
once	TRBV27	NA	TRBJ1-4	TGTGCCAGCAGTTTATCAGGAGTCCGTGAAAAACTGTTTTTT	CASSLSGVREKLFF
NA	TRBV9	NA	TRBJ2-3	TGTGCCAGCAGCGTACCCATAGGGGCGGGTGGCACAGATACGCAGTATTTT	CASSVPIGAGGTDTQYF
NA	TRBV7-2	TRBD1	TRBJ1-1	TGTGCCAGCAGCCCCCAGGGGGAGGTACGCAGCCGGAACACTGAAGCTTTCTTT	CASSPQGEVRSRNTEAFF
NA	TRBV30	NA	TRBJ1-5	TGTGCCTGGGCTCTGGGGGTCAATCAGCCCCAGCATTTT	CAWALGVNQPQHF
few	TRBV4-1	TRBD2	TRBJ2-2	TGCGCCAGCAGCCAAGGTGGGACTATCACCGGGGAGCTGTTTTTT	CASSQGGTITGELFF
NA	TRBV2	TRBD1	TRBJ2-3	TGTGCCAGCAGTGAAGCGCTTGGGGCAGGGGGCGTAGATACGCAGTATTTT	CASSEALGAGGVDTQYF
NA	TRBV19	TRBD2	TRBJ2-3	TGTGCCAGTAGTATACTAGCGGGAGGGGCGCCGGGGTCAGATACGCAGTATTTT	CASSILAGGAPGSDTQYF
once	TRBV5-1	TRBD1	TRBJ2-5	TGCGCCAGCAGTAAACAGGGACAGGGGGGAGAGACCCAGTACTTC	CASSKQGQGGETQYF
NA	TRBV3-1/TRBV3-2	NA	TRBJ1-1	TGTGCCAGCAGTCCCACAGGGCCGAACACTGAAGCTTTCTTT	CASSPTGPNTEAFF
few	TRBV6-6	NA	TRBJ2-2	TGTGCCAGCAGTTTGGGACTCACCGGGGAGCTGTTTTTT	CASSLGLTGELFF
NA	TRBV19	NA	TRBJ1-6	TGTGCCAGTACCCAGGGAGAAACCTATAATTCACCCCTCCACTTT	CASTQGETYNSPLHF
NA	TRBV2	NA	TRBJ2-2	TGTGCCAGCGCCAGGACAGAGGAGAGCGGGGAGCTGTTTTTT	CASARTEESGELFF
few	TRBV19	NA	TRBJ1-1	TGTGCCAGTATCGCCGACGGCTGGGTGAACACTGAAGCTTTCTTT	CASIADGWVNTEAFF
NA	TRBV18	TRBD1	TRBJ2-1	TGTGCCAGCTCCTCGGACAGGGTAGGTGGAAATGAGCAGTTCTTC	CASSSDRVGGNEQFF
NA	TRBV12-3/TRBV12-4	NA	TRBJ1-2	TGTGCCAGCAGTTTGCATGACTATGGCTACACCTTC	CASSLHDYGYTF
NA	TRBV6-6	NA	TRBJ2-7	TGTGCCACCAATTCCAGATCACCCTACGAGCAGTACTTC	CATNSRSPYEQYF
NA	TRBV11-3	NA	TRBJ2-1	TGTGCCAGCAGCTTAGTGGGCAATGAGCAGTTCTTC	CASSLVGNEQFF
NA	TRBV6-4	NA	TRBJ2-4	TGTGCCAGCAGTGAAGAATACTCCCTAGCCAAAAACATTCAGTACTTC	CASSEEYSLAKNIQYF
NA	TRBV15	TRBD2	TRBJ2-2	TGTGCCACCAGCAGGACGGCTAGCGGGAGTTGGAAAGTGGTCCCCGGGGAGCTGTTTTTT	CATSRTASGSWKVVPGELFF
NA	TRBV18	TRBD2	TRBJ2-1	TGTGCCAGCTCGCTGACGGGGGGGCCCCGGGAGCAGTTCTTC	CASSLTGGPREQFF
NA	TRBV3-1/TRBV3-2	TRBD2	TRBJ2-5	TGTGCCAGCAGCGAAGCGGCTAGCGGGGGAGGCCTGGAGACCCAGTACTTC	CASSEAASGGGLETQYF
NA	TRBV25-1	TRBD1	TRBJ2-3	TGTGCCAGCAGCCGGGACAGGGTGACAGATACGCAGTATTTT	CASSRDRVTDTQYF
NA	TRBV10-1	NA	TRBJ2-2	TGCGCCAGCAGTGATCACACCGGGGAGCTGTTTTTT	CASSDHTGELFF
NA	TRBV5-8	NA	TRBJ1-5	TGTGCCAGCAGCTTGCGGTCGTGGAGCAATCAGCCCCAGCATTTT	CASSLRSWSNQPQHF
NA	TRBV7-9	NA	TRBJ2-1	TGTGCCAGCAGCTTAGAGCAGTTTCCCCCCGGCGAGCAGTTCTTC	CASSLEQFPPGEQFF
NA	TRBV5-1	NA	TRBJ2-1	TGCGCCAGCAGCTTGGCCGTCGGGTCGGGCTTGCAGTTCTTC	CASSLAVGSGLQFF